One and the same sample provided the 17 T cell receptor beta chains below, sequenced in a study of T-cell memory formation after mild COVID-19. A single record per CDR3 protein comes from TCRdb applying MiXCR to the 5' RACE reads. In the table there are roughly 340,000 distinct CDR3 sequences, about 20% of which are singletons. The sequencing input was PBMCs or a T cell subset sorted from them (not recorded which). These TCRs come from a young man who had mild COVID-19 (a few samples of this study predate the infection). Cell type and time point are not known.

This clonotype was counted only a few times. This chain joins TRBV20-1 and TRBJ2-7, with 8 bases identical to TRBD1. Germline V lookup: CDR1 DFQATT, CDR2 SNEGSKA (reference sequence). There are 14 residues in the CDR3. After removal of 0 bases from V and 2 bases from J, the junction contained 3 bases not matched to a gene. As DNA, the CDR3 is TGCAGTGCTAGAGATCGGACAGGGCCCTACGAGCAGTACGTC. It translates to CSARDRTGPYEQYV.

J is TRBJ2-1 and V is TRBV6-5; 7 bases map to TRBD1. V dropped 2 bases and J dropped 8; count of bases not matched to a gene: 3. CDR1 and CDR2 from the germline V gene are MNHEY and SVGAGI. This CDR3 is 13 amino acids long. Written as DNA, the CDR3 is TGTGCCAGCAGTTACAGGCAGGGGGATGAGCAGTTCTTC. Amino acids: CASSYRQGDEQFF.

The rearrangement links TRBV19 to TRBJ2-5; D perhaps matches TRBD2 (7 bases). Per germline, CDR1 LNHDA and CDR2 SQIVND (reference sequence). Deletions cut 1 base from V and 4 bases from J, with 13 bases between. The CDR3 length is 15 residues. The DNA of the CDR3 is TGTGCCAGTAGTATAGCCACGGGGGGCCGAGAGACCCAGTACTTC. Translated, it gives CASSIATGGRETQYF.

The chain carries TRBV12-3 or TRBV12-4 and TRBJ2-2; D is tentatively TRBD1 or TRBD2 (6 bases each). The CDR3 has 16 residues. V dropped 1 base and J dropped 2 bases, with 11 bases sitting between them. CDR3 protein: CASSLGGGCNTGELFF. The CDR3 DNA reads TGTGCCAGCAGTTTAGGAGGGGGGTGTAACACCGGGGAGCTGTTTTTT.

This clonotype was observed a handful of times. V gene TRBV7-9 combines with J gene TRBJ2-2, with unresolved D. The germline CDR1 and CDR2 sequences are SEHNR and FQNEAQ (reference sequence). The CDR3 contains 12 residues. With 8 bases removed from V and 1 base from J, the gap between germline ends came to 5 bases. The DNA for the CDR3 is TGTGCCAGCTTGTTGAACACCGGGGAGCTGTTTTTT. This translates into CASLLNTGELFF.

This clonotype was seen only a few times. The J gene is TRBJ2-3, the V gene TRBV7-9; 8 positions match TRBD2. Germline assignment: CDR1 SEHNR and CDR2 FQNEAQ (reference sequence). The CDR3 is 17 residues long. The V gene end was trimmed by 6 bases and the J gene end by 1 base; junction bases not matched to a gene: 12. Here the CDR3 reads CASRSGGVFVGTDTQYF. The CDR3 coding sequence is TGTGCCAGCAGGAGCGGGGGAGTCTTTGTCGGCACAGATACGCAGTATTTT. Looking up the rest from reference TRBV7-9 and TRBJ2-3 gives the full variable domain: DTGVSQNPRHKITKRGQNVTFRCDPISEHNRLYWYRQTLGQGPEFLTYFQNEAQLEKSRLLSDRFSAERPKGSFSTLEIQRTEQGDSAMYLCASRSGGVFVGTDTQYFGPGTRLTVL.

The V call is TRBV9, the J call TRBJ2-3; maybe TRBD2 (5 bases). CDR3 length: 14 residues. The V end was cut by 7 bases, the J end by 0 bases, with 12 bases between. Germline V gives CDR1 SGDLS, CDR2 YYNGEE. DNA of the CDR3: TGTGCCAGCGCAAGAGCGGTTAGCACAGATACGCAGTATTTT. Translated: CASARAVSTDTQYF.

In its sample, this clonotype was seen many times. This chain links TRBV6-2 or TRBV6-3 with TRBJ2-1; TRBD2 matches 8 bases. The length of the CDR3 is 12 residues. J lost 12 bases, V lost 8 bases, and 9 bases had no gene match. In germline, CDR1 is MNHEY, CDR2 SVGEGT. CDR3 sequence reads: CASGSPGGSQFF. DNA of the CDR3: TGTGCCAGCGGCAGTCCGGGGGGGTCGCAGTTCTTC.

This sequence joins TRBV28 and TRBJ1-2; no clear D. This CDR3 is 15 amino acids long. Deletions cut 7 bases from V and 3 bases from J, with 18 bases between. In germline, CDR1 is MDHEN, CDR2 SYDVKM. This chain's CDR3 is CASTQEWQEDYGYTF. DNA for the CDR3: TGTGCCAGCACCCAGGAGTGGCAGGAGGACTATGGCTACACCTTC.

The CDR3 here is CASSLAGGEQPQHF. The CDR3 DNA reads TGTGCCAGCAGCTTAGCGGGGGGGGAACAGCCCCAGCATTTT. This chain uses TRBV7-2 with TRBJ1-5, with a weak D call TRBD1 (5 bases). Trimming took 0 bases from V and 7 from J, leaving 10 bases between them. The germline V gene encodes CDR1 SGHTA and CDR2 FQGNSA. This CDR3 is 14 amino acids long. The full variable domain, in which reference TRBV7-2 and TRBJ1-5 provide the parts outside the CDR3, is GAGVSQSPSNKVTEKGKDVELRCDPISGHTALYWYRQSLGQGLEFLIYFQGNSAPDKSGLPSDRFSAERTGGSVSTLTIQRTQQEDSAVYLCASSLAGGEQPQHFGDGTRLSIL.

V usage is TRBV5-1 and J usage is TRBJ1-5, with D possibly matching TRBD1 (5 bases). This CDR3 has 12 amino acids. Germline-derived CDR1 and CDR2 are SGHRS and YFSETQ. V was cut by 10 bases and J by 5 bases, with 13 bases left in between. The CDR3 region has the DNA TGCGCCCTATGCCGGGGGGATCAGCCCCAGCATTTT. Translating gives CALCRGDQPQHF.

This clonotype was detected many times. This chain joins TRBV30 and TRBJ2-1; D tentatively fits TRBD1 or TRBD2 (6 bases each). CDR1 and CDR2 (germline): GTSNPN, SVGIG (reference sequence). The germline V and J ends were trimmed by 0 bases and 7 bases, with 16 bases remaining between them. This CDR3 has 15 amino acids. CDR3 coding DNA: TGTGCCTGGAGTGTACCCGAGGGGGAGGTGAATGAGCAGTTCTTC. Its protein is CAWSVPEGEVNEQFF.

The rearrangement links TRBV9 to TRBJ2-1, with 9 bases identical to TRBD1. CDR1 SGDLS and CDR2 YYNGEE come from the germline V gene. This CDR3 has 17 residues. J lost 4 bases, V lost 1 base, and 9 bases had no gene match. CDR3 loop: CASSVSARGQGYNEQFF. The CDR3 DNA is TGTGCCAGCAGCGTATCAGCTAGGGGACAGGGTTACAATGAGCAGTTCTTC.

This clonotype has only a few counts. This sequence joins TRBV29-1 and TRBJ2-7, with TRBD1 matching over 10 bases. With V trimmed by 4 bases and J by 1 base, 7 bases remained unmatched. The CDR3 covers 15 residues. Looked up from germline, CDR1 is SQVTM and CDR2 is ANQGSEA. The CDR3, as DNA: TGCAGCGTTGTGAATCGGGGACAGGGGTCCTACGAGCAGTACTTC. Protein product: CSVVNRGQGSYEQYF.

This clonotype was observed a handful of times. Written as DNA, the CDR3 is TGTGCCAGCTCACCGGTAATCGCAGATACGCAGTATTTT. Its protein product is CASSPVIADTQYF. The chain has TRBV18 and TRBJ2-3; D gene uncertain. This CDR3 is built from 13 residues. Germline CDR1 and CDR2: KGHSH and LQKENI. Trimming shortened V by 3 bases and J by 4 bases, and 8 bases separated the two germline ends.

This clonotype was seen more than once but under ten times. This rearrangement joins TRBV5-1 to TRBJ2-7; D call uncertain. Trimming shortened V by 4 bases and J by 0 bases, and 11 bases separated the two germline ends. Germline V gene sequence: CDR1 SGHRS, CDR2 YFSETQ. The CDR3 has 14 amino acids. The CDR3 nucleotides are TGCGCCAGCAGCCCCAGTTGGAGCTCCTACGAGCAGTACTTC. It codes for CASSPSWSSYEQYF.

The CDR3 DNA reads TGTGCCAGCAGGTGGGCTAGGAACACCGGGGAGCTGTTTTTT. It codes for CASRWARNTGELFF. The chain recombines TRBV28 with TRBJ2-2, with D hard to call. V was clipped by 6 bases and J by 1 base, with 9 bases between them. Germline lookup yields CDR1 MDHEN and CDR2 SYDVKM. This CDR3 contains 14 residues.